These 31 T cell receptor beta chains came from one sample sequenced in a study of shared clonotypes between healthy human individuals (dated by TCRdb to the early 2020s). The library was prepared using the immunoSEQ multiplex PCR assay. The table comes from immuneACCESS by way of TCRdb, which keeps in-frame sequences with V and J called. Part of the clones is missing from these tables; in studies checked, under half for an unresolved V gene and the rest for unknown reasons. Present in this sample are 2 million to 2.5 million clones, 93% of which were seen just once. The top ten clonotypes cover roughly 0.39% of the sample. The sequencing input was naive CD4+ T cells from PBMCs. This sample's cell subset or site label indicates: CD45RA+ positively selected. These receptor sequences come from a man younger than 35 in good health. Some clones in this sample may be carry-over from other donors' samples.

The CDR3 sequence: CASSFEGEDTEAFF. The CDR3 DNA is TGTGCCAGCAGTTTCGAGGGGGAAGACACTGAAGCTTTCTTT. This chain links TRBV2 with TRBJ1-1, with D perhaps matching TRBD1 (6 bases). Germline CDR1 reads SNHLY; CDR2 reads FYNNEI. This CDR3 region has 14 residues. The germline V and J ends were trimmed by 5 bases and 3 bases, with 13 bases remaining between them.

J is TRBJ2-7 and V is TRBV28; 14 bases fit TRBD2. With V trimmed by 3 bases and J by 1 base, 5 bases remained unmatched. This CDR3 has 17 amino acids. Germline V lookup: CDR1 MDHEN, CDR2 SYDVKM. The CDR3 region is CASSLPGLAGVSYEQYF. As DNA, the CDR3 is TGTGCCAGCAGTTTGCCGGGACTAGCGGGAGTATCCTACGAGCAGTACTTC. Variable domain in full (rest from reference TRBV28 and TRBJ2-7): DVKVTQSSRYLVKRTGEKVFLECVQDMDHENMFWYRQDPGLGLRLIYFSYDVKMKEKGDIPEGYSVSREKKERFSLILESASTNQTSMYLCASSLPGLAGVSYEQYFGPGTRLTVT.

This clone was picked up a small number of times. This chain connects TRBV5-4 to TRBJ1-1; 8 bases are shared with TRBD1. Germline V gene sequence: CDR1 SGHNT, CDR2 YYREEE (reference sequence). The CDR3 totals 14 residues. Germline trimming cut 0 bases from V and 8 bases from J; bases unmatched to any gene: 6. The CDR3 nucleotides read TGTGCCAGCAGCTTGGCTATTCGGACAGGGGAAGCTTTCTTT. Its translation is CASSLAIRTGEAFF.

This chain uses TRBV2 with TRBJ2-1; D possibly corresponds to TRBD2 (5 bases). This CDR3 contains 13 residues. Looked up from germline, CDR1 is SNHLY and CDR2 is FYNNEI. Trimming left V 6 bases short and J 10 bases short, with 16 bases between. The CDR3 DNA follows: TGTGCCAGCAGACCTACCTCGGGCGGGGAGCAGTTCTTC. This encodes CASRPTSGGEQFF.

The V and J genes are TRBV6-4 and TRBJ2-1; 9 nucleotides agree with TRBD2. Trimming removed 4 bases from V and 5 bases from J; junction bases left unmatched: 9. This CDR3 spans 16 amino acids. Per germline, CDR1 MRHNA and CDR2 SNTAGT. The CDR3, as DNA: TGTGCCAGCAGTGTGGTAGCAGTAGCGGGAGACAATGAGCAGTTCTTC. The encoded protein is CASSVVAVAGDNEQFF.

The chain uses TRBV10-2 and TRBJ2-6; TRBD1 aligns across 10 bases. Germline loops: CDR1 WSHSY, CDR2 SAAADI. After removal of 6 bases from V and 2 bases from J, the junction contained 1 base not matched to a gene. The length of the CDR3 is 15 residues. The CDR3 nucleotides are TGCGCCAGCAGGGGACAGGGGACTGGGGCCAACGTCCTGACTTTC. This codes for CASRGQGTGANVLTF.

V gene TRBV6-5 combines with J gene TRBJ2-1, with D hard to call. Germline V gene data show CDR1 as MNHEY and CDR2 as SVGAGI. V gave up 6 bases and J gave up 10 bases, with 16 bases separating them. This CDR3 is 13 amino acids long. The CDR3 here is CASSLGRRNEQFF. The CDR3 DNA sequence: TGTGCCAGCAGCCTCGGACGAAGAAACGAGCAGTTCTTC.

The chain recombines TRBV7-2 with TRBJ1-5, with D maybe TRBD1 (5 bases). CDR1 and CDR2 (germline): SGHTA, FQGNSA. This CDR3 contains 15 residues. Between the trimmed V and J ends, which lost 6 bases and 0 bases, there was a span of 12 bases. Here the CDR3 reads CASRNNRYSNQPQHF. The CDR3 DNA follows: TGTGCCAGCAGAAATAACAGGTATAGCAATCAGCCCCAGCATTTT.

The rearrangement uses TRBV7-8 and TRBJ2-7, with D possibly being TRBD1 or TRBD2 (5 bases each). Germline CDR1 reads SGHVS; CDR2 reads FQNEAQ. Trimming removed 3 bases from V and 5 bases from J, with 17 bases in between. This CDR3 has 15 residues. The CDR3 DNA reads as TGTGCCAGCAGCTTGGAGGAAATTGGGGGTAACGAGCAGTACTTC. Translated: CASSLEEIGGNEQYF.

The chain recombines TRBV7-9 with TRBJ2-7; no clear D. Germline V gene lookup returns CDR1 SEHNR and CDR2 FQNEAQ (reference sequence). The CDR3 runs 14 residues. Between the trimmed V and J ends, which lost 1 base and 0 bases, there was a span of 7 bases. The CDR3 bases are TGTGCCAGCAGCTTAGATATCAGCTCCTACGAGCAGTACTTC. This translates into CASSLDISSYEQYF. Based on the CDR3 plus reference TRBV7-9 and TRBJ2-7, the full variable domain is DTGVSQNPRHKITKRGQNVTFRCDPISEHNRLYWYRQTLGQGPEFLTYFQNEAQLEKSRLLSDRFSAERPKGSFSTLEIQRTEQGDSAMYLCASSLDISSYEQYFGPGTRLTVT.

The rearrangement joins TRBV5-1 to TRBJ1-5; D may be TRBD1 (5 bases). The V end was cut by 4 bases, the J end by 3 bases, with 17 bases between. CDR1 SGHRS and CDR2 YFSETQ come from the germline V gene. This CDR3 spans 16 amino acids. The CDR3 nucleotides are TGCGCCAGCAGCCCGGGGGGAGGCAACACCAATCAGCCCCAGCATTTT. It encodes CASSPGGGNTNQPQHF.

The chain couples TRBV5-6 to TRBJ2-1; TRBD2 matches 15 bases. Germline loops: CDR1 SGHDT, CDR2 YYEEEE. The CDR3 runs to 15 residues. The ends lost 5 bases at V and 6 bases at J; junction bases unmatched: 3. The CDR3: CASSSGLAGGNEQFF. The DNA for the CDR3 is TGTGCCAGCAGTTCGGGACTAGCGGGAGGCAATGAGCAGTTCTTC.

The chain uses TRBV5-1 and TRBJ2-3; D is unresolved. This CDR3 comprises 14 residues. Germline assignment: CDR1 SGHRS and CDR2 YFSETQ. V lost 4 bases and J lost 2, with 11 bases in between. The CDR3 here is CASSTLGYTDTQYF. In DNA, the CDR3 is TGCGCCAGCAGCACCCTGGGATACACAGATACGCAGTATTTT. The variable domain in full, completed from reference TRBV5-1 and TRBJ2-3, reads KAGVTQTPRYLIKTRGQQVTLSCSPISGHRSVSWYQQTPGQGLQFLFEYFSETQRNKGNFPGRFSGRQFSNSRSEMNVSTLELGDSALYLCASSTLGYTDTQYFGPGTRLTVL.

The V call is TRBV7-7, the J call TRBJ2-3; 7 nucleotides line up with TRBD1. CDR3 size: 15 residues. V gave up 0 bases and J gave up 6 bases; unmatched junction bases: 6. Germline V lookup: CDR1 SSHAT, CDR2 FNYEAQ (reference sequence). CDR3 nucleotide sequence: TGTGCCAGCAGCTTAGCGACAGGGATGGGGGATACGCAGTATTTT. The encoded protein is CASSLATGMGDTQYF.

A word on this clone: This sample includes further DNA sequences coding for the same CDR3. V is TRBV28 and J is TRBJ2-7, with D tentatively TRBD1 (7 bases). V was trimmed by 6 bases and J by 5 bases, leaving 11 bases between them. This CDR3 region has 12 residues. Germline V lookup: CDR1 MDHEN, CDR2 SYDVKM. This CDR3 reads CASSAGTDEQYF. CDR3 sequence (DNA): TGTGCCAGCAGCGCGGGGACAGACGAGCAGTACTTC.

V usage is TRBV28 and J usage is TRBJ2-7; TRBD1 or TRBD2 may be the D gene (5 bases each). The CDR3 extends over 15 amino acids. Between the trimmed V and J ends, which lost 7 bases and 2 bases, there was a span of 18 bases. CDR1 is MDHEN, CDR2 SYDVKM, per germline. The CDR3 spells CASKNTGTGTYEQYF. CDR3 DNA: TGTGCCAGCAAAAATACCGGGACGGGCACCTACGAGCAGTACTTC.

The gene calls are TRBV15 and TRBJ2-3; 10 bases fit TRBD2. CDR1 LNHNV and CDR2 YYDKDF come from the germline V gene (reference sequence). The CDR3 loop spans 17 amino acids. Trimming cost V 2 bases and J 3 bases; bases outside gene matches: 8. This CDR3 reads CATSRSSGRAGTDTQYF. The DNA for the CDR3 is TGTGCCACCAGCAGATCAAGCGGGAGGGCCGGGACAGATACGCAGTATTTT. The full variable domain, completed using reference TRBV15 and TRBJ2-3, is DAMVIQNPRYQVTQFGKPVTLSCSQTLNHNVMYWYQQKSSQAPKLLFHYYDKDFNNEADTPDNFQSRRPNTSFCFLDIRSPGLGDTAMYLCATSRSSGRAGTDTQYFGPGTRLTVL.

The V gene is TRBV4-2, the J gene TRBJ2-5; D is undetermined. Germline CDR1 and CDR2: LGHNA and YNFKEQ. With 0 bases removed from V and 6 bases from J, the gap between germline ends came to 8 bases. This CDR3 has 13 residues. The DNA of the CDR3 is TGTGCCAGCAGCCAAGATCTTAGCCAGACCCAGTACTTC. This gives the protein CASSQDLSQTQYF.

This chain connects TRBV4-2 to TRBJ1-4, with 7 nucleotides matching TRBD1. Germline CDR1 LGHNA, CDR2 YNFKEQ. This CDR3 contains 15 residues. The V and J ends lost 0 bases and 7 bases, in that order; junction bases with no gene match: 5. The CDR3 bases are TGTGCCAGCAGCCAAGAACAGGGGTTCGGTGAAAAACTGTTTTTT. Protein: CASSQEQGFGEKLFF.

The CDR3 loop is CASSLKGTNEKLFF. The CDR3 region has the DNA TGTGCCAGCAGTTTGAAAGGAACTAATGAAAAACTGTTTTTT. This chain links TRBV6-1 with TRBJ1-4; D is ambiguous. CDR3 length: 14 residues. The germline CDR1 and CDR2 sequences are MNHNS and SASEGT. The V end was cut by 5 bases, the J end by 1 base, with 8 bases between.

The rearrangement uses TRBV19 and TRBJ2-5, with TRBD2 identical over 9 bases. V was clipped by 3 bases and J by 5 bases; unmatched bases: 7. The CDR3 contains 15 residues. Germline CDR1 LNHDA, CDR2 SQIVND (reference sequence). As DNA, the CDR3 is TGTGCCAGTAGTATCGGCGGGAGGGTGCAGGAGACCCAGTACTTC. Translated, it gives CASSIGGRVQETQYF.

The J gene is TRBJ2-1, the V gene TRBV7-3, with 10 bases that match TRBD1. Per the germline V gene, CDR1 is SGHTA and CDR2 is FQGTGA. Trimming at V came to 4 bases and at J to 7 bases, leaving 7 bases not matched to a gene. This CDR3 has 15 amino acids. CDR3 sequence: CASSSYGTGVNEQFF. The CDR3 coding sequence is TGTGCCAGCAGCTCTTACGGGACAGGGGTGAATGAGCAGTTCTTC.

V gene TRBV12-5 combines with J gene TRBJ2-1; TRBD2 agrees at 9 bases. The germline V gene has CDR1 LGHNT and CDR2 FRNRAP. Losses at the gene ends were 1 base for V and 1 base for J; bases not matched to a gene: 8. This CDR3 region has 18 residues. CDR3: CASGLGGLANSSYNEQFF. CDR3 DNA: TGTGCTAGTGGTTTGGGTGGACTAGCGAATTCATCCTACAATGAGCAGTTCTTC. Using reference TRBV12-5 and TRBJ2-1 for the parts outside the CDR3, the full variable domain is DARVTQTPRHKVTEMGQEVTMRCQPILGHNTVFWYRQTMMQGLELLAYFRNRAPLDDSGMPKDRFSAEMPDATLATLKIQPSEPRDSAVYFCASGLGGLANSSYNEQFFGPGTRLTVL.

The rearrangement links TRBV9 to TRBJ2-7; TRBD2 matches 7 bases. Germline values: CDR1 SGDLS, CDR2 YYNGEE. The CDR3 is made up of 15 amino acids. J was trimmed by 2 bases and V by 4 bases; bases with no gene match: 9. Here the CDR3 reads CASSPRGGSPYEQYF. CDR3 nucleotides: TGTGCCAGCAGCCCCCGTGGCGGGAGTCCCTACGAGCAGTACTTC.

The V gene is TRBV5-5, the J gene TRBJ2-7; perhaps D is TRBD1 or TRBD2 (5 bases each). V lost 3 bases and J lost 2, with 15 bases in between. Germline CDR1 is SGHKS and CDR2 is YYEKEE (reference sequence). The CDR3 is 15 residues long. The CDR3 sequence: CASSSAPGTTYEQYF. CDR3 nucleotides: TGTGCCAGCAGCTCGGCCCCCGGGACCACCTACGAGCAGTACTTC.

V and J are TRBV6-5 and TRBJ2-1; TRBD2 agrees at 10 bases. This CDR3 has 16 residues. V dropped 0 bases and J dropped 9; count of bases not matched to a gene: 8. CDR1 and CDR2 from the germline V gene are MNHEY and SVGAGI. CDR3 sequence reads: CASSYSPLAGGGEQFF. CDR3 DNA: TGTGCCAGCAGTTACTCGCCCTTAGCGGGAGGTGGTGAGCAGTTCTTC.

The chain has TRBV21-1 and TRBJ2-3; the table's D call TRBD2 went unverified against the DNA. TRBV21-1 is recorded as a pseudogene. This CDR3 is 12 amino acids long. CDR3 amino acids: CASTAGDPPQYF. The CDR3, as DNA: TGTGCCAGCACCGCGGGAGACCCCCCGCAGTATTTT.

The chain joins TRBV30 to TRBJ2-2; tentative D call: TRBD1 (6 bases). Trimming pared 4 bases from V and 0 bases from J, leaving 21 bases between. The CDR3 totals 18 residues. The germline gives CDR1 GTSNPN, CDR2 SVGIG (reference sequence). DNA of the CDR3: TGTGCCTGGACTCTAGGGGACACTGAATATTCGAACACCGGGGAGCTGTTTTTT. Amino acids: CAWTLGDTEYSNTGELFF. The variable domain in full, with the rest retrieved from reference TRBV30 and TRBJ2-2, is SQTIHQWPATLVQPVGSPLSLECTVEGTSNPNLYWYRQAAGRGLQLLFYSVGIGQISSEVPQNLSASRPQDRQFILSSKKLLLSDSGFYLCAWTLGDTEYSNTGELFFGEGSRLTVL.

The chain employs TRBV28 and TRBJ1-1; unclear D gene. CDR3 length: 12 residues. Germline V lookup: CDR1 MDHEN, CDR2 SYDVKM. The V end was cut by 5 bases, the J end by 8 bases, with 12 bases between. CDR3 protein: CASSLTTREAFF. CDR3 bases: TGTGCCAGCAGTCTAACGACGAGGGAAGCTTTCTTT.

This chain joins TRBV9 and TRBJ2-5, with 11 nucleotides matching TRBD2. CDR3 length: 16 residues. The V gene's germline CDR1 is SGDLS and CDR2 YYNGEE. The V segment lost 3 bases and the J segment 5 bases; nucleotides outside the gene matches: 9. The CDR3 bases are TGTGCCAGCAGCGGTGCCCTAGCGGGAGGAGAGGAGACCCAGTACTTC. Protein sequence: CASSGALAGGEETQYF.

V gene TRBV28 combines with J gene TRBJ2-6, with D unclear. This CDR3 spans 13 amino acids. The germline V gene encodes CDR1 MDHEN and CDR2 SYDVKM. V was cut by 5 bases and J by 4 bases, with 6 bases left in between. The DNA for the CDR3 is TGTGCCAGCAGTCCGGCCGGGGCCAACGTCCTGACTTTC. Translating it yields CASSPAGANVLTF.